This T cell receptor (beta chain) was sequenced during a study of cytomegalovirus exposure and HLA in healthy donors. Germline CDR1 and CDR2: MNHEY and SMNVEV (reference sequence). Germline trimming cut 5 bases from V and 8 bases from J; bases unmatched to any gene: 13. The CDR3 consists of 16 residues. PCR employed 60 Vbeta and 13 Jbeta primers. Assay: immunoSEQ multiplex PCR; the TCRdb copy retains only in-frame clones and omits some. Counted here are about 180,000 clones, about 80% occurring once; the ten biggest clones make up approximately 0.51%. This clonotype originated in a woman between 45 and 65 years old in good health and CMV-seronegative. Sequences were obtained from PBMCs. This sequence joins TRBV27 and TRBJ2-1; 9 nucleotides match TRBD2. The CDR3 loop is CASSTPRREGLDEQFF. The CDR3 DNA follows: TGTGCCAGCAGTACACCTCGGCGGGAGGGCCTGGATGAGCAGTTCTTC.